This note documents a single T cell receptor beta chain sequence. Its antigen remains unknown. Generated by immunoSEQ multiplex PCR, the TCRdb table keeps only in-frame clones and is missing some. The table lists about 2.1 million clones, about 94% of them singletons. These data are taken from a study of shared clonotypes between healthy human individuals. The study, taken as a whole, reports: Naive subsets tended to show greater estimated richness than memory subsets. Sharing across a handful of donors was seen in around 5.1% of naive CD4 clonotypes.

V shed 1 base and J 7 bases; nucleotides not matched to a gene: 8. The CDR3 contains 16 residues. The germline CDR1 and CDR2 sequences are SEHNR and FQNEAQ (reference sequence). The naive CD8 fraction comprised CD45RO-negative cells positively selected for CCR7 and excluded terminally differentiated effector memory CD45RA+ cells. Source material: naive CD8+ T cells from PBMCs. The chain recombines TRBV7-9 with TRBJ2-1; 9 bases are shared with TRBD1. This TCR was sampled from a man aged 18 to 30 in good health. Some clones in this sample may be carry-over from other donors' samples. The CDR3 loop reads CASSLENRGRKNEQFF. CDR3 in DNA: TGTGCCAGCAGCTTAGAGAACAGGGGGCGTAAGAATGAGCAGTTCTTC.